One and the same sample provided the 10 T cell receptor beta chains below, sequenced in a study of blood T cell repertoires in COVID-19. The protocol was immunoSEQ multiplex PCR, while the TCRdb copy is restricted to in-frame clones and leaves out a portion. The table has approximately 200,000 clones, 65% to 85% seen once. Sequenced sample: peripheral blood. Receptor source: a man in his sixties with active or convalescent COVID-19.

This clone has a handful of counts. The J gene is TRBJ2-7, the V gene TRBV11-2; a possible D gene is TRBD2 (6 bases). This CDR3 contains 15 residues. Germline CDR1 reads SGHAT; CDR2 reads FQNNGV. V lost 1 base, J lost 3 bases, and 13 bases lay in between. In DNA form, the CDR3 reads TGTGCCAGCAGCTTAGTTGGGGAGGCTCTCTACGAGCAGTACTTC. The encoded protein is CASSLVGEALYEQYF.

This clone was observed once. This sequence joins TRBV6-2 or TRBV6-3 and TRBJ2-3; no clear D gene. The V end lost 5 bases, the J end lost 0 bases, and 12 bases lay between the germline ends. The germline gives CDR1 MNHEY, CDR2 SVGEGT. The CDR3 contains 15 residues. CDR3: CASSEPSDSTDTQYF. The CDR3 bases are TGTGCCAGCAGTGAGCCGAGCGATAGCACAGATACGCAGTATTTT.

J is TRBJ2-1 and V is TRBV14, with 9 nucleotides matching TRBD2. Losses at the gene ends were 3 bases for V and 5 bases for J; bases not matched to a gene: 8. The CDR3 runs to 16 residues. Germline lookup yields CDR1 SGHDN and CDR2 FVKESK. The chain's CDR3 is CASSHTGLALDNEQFF. The CDR3 DNA reads TGTGCCAGCAGCCACACCGGACTAGCGCTCGACAATGAGCAGTTCTTC.

The chain joins TRBV29-1 to TRBJ1-1; the match to TRBD1 covers 8 bases. Trimming at V came to 7 bases and at J to 4 bases, leaving 5 bases not matched to a gene. The CDR3 consists of 12 residues. Germline CDR1 reads SQVTM; CDR2 reads ANQGSEA. CDR3: CSAQGARTEAFF. The CDR3 region has the DNA TGCAGCGCGCAGGGGGCTCGCACTGAAGCTTTCTTT.

V and J are TRBV7-3 and TRBJ2-3; D not certain. V dropped 1 base and J dropped 1 base, with 9 bases sitting between them. From germline, CDR1 is SGHTA and CDR2 FQGTGA. The CDR3 extends over 15 amino acids. Here the CDR3 reads CASSLNPRGTDTQYF. CDR3 nucleotides: TGTGCCAGCAGCTTAAACCCCCGGGGCACAGATACGCAGTATTTT.

CDR3 amino acids: CASRLTGGWFTF. The CDR3 DNA reads as TGTGCCAGCAGGCTGACAGGGGGCTGGTTCACCTTC. The chain combines TRBV6-5 with TRBJ1-2, with 10 bases matching TRBD1. The V gene end was trimmed by 6 bases and the J gene end by 13 bases; junction bases not matched to a gene: 8. The CDR3 is 12 amino acids. CDR1 MNHEY and CDR2 SVGAGI come from the germline V gene.

This chain links TRBV7-2 with TRBJ2-7; 9 positions match TRBD2. The CDR3 has 14 amino acids. V lost 6 bases, J lost 0 bases, and 3 bases stayed unmatched. CDR1 is SGHTA and CDR2 is FQGNSA in the germline V gene. The CDR3, as DNA: TGTGCCAGCAGACGACTAGCGGCCTCCTACGAGCAGTACTTC. Residues: CASRRLAASYEQYF.

This chain connects TRBV5-5 to TRBJ2-5, with D perhaps TRBD2 (6 bases). The CDR3 is 15 amino acids. Germline V gene lookup returns CDR1 SGHKS and CDR2 YYEKEE (reference sequence). The germline V and J ends were trimmed by 4 bases and 4 bases, with 17 bases remaining between them. As DNA, the CDR3 is TGTGCCAGCAGCAGACTAGACAAAACGGTAGAGACCCAGTACTTC. Translating gives CASSRLDKTVETQYF.

The rearrangement joins TRBV29-1 to TRBJ2-6, with TRBD1 identical over 9 bases. The CDR3 runs 17 residues. Germline assignment: CDR1 SQVTM and CDR2 ANQGSEA. The ends lost 6 bases at V and 0 bases at J; junction bases unmatched: 9. CDR3 protein: CSVPRDRDSSGANVLTF. The CDR3 coding sequence is TGCAGCGTCCCCCGGGACAGGGATTCCTCTGGGGCCAACGTCCTGACTTTC.

This clone was picked up one time. The V call is TRBV2, the J call TRBJ2-7; maybe TRBD1 (6 bases). V lost 3 bases, J lost 3 bases, and 9 bases lay in between. The CDR3 has 13 residues. Germline assignment: CDR1 SNHLY and CDR2 FYNNEI. The CDR3 DNA reads as TGTGCCAGCAGTGAGGACAGTAACTACGAGCAGTACTTC. The encoded protein is CASSEDSNYEQYF.